The T cell receptor (beta chain) described here comes from a study of blood T cell repertoires in COVID-19. Measured with immunoSEQ multiplex PCR; TCRdb has only the in-frame clones, and not every one. The table has about 200,000 clones, around 90% seen once; the top ten hold around 6.5%. This clone was picked up one time. Germline V gene data show CDR1 as MNHEY and CDR2 as SVGAGI. The CDR3 runs to 13 residues. V was trimmed by 11 bases and J by 6 bases, leaving 19 bases between them. Material: peripheral blood. The gene calls are TRBV6-5 and TRBJ1-2; no clear D gene. The receptor was derived from a man in his 60s who had recovered from COVID-19. The CDR3 DNA reads as TGTGCCGCACTGTTTGCGGGGTTCGATGGCTACACCTTC. This gives the protein CAALFAGFDGYTF.